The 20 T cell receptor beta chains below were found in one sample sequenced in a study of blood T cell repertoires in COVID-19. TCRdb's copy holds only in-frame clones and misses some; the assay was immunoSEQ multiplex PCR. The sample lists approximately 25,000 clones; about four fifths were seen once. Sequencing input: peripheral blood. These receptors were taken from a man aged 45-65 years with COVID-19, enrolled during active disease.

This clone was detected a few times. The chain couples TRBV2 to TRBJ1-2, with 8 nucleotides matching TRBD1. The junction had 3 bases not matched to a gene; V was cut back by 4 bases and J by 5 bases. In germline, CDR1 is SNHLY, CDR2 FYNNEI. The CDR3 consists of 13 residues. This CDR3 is CASSAQGAYGYTF. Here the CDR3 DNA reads TGTGCCAGCAGTGCGCAGGGGGCGTATGGCTACACCTTC.

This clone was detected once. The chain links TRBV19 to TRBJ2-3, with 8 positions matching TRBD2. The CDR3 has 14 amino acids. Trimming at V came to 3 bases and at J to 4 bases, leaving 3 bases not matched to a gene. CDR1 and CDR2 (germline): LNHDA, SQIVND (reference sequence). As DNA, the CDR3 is TGTGCCAGTAGTATTGACGGGGGGGCAGATACGCAGTATTTT. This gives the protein CASSIDGGADTQYF.

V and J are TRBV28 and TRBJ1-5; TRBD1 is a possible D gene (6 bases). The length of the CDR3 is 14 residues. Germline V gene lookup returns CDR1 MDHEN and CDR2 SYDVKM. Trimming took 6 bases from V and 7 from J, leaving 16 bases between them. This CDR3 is CASSPDVGGQPQHF. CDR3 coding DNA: TGTGCCAGCAGCCCGGACGTTGGGGGCCAGCCCCAGCATTTT.

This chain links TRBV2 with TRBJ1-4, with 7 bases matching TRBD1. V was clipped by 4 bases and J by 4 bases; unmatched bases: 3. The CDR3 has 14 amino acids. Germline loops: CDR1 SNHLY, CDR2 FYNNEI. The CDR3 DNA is TGTGCCAGCAGTGGACAGGGTAATAATGAAAAACTGTTTTTT. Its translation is CASSGQGNNEKLFF.

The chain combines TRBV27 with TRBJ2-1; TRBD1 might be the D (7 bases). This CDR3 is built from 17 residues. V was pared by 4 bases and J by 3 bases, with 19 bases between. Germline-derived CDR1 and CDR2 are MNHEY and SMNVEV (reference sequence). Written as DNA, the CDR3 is TGTGCCAGCAGTTCCCCGTGGAGGGACAGATTCTACAATGAGCAGTTCTTC. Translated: CASSSPWRDRFYNEQFF.

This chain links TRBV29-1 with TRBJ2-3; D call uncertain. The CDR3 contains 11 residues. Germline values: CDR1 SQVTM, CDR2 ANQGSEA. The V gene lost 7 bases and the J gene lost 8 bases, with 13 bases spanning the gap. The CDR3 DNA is TGCAGCGATACGACTGGCGGTACGCAGTATTTT. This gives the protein CSDTTGGTQYF.

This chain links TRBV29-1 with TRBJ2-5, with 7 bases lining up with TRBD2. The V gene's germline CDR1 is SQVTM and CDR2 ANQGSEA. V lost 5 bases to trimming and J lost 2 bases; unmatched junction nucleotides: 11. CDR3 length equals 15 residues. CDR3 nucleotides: TGCAGCGTTCTTGGGGGGGAGGCAGAACAAGAGACCCAGTACTTC. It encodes CSVLGGEAEQETQYF.

The CDR3 coding sequence is TGTGCCAGCAGCTCCGGACAGGGGACTGGGGCCAACGTCCTGACTTTC. Its protein is CASSSGQGTGANVLTF. V usage is TRBV7-3 and J usage is TRBJ2-6; 9 bases match TRBD1. Germline CDR1 reads SGHTA; CDR2 reads FQGTGA. The CDR3 is 16 amino acids. The V and J ends lost 4 bases and 2 bases, in that order; junction bases with no gene match: 3.

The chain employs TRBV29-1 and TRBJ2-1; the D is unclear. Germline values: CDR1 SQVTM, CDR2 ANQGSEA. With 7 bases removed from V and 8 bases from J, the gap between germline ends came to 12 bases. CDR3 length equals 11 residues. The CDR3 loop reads CSAQVSDEQFF. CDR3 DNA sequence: TGCAGCGCCCAAGTGAGCGATGAGCAGTTCTTC.

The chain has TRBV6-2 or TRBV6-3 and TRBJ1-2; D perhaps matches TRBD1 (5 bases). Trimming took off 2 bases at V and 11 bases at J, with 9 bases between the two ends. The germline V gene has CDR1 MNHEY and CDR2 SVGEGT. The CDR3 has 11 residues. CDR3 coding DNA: TGTGCCAGCAGTTACAGGGGCGGATACACCTTC. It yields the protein CASSYRGGYTF.

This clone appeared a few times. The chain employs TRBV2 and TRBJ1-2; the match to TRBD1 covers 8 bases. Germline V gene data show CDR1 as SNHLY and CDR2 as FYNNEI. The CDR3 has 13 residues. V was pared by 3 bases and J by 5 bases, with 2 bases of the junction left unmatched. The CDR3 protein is CASSDDRGYGYTF. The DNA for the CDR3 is TGTGCCAGCAGTGATGACAGGGGTTATGGCTACACCTTC.

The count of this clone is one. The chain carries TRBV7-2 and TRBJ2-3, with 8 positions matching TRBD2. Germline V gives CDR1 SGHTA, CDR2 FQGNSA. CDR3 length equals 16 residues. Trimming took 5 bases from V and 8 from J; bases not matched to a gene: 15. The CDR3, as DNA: TGTGCCAGCAGCCCCAACACCGGGACTAGGGGGGGTACGCAGTATTTT. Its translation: CASSPNTGTRGGTQYF.

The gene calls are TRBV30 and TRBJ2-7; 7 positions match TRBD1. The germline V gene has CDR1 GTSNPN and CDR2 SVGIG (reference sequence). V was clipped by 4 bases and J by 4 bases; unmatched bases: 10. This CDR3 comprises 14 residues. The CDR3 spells CAWMGRGGYYEQYF. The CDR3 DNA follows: TGTGCCTGGATGGGTCGAGGGGGCTATTACGAGCAGTACTTC.

CDR3 amino acids: CASSDAGGVNEQFF. The CDR3 DNA sequence: TGCGCCAGCAGTGATGCGGGAGGGGTAAATGAGCAGTTCTTC. The rearrangement joins TRBV10-2 to TRBJ2-1, with 9 nucleotides matching TRBD2. CDR3 length equals 14 residues. Trimming cost V 3 bases and J 7 bases; bases outside gene matches: 4. In germline, CDR1 is WSHSY, CDR2 SAAADI.

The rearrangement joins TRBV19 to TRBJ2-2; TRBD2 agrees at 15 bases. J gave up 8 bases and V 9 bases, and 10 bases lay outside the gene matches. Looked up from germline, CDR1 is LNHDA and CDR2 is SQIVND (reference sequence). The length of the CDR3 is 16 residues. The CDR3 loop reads CASSRGLAGGQGELFF. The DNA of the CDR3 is TGTGCCAGCAGCCGAGGACTAGCGGGGGGGCAGGGGGAGCTGTTTTTT.

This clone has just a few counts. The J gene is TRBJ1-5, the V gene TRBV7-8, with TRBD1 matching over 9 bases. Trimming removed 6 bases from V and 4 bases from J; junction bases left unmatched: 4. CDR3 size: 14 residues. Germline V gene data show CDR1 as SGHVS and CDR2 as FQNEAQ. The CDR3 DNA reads TGTGCCAGCAGGTCCGGGACAGGGAATCAGCCCCAGCATTTT. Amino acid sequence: CASRSGTGNQPQHF.

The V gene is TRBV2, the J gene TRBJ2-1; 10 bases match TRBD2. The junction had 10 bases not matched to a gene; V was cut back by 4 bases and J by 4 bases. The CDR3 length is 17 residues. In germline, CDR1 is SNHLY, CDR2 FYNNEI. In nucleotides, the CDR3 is TGTGCCAGCAGTGGTTGGGCCCTAGCGGGAGAGTACAATGAGCAGTTCTTC. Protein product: CASSGWALAGEYNEQFF.

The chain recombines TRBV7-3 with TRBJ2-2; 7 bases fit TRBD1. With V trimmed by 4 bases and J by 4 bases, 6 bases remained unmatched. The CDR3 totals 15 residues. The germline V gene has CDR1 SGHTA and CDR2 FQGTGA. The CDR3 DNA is TGTGCCAGCAGCTCCGACAGGGCGGTCACCGGGGAGCTGTTTTTT. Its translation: CASSSDRAVTGELFF.

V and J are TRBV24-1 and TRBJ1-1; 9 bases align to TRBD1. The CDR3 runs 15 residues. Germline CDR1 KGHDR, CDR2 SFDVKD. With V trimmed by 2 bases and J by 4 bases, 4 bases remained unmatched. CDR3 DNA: TGTGCCACCAGTGATTCCCGGACAGGGGCCACTGAAGCTTTCTTT. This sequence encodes CATSDSRTGATEAFF.

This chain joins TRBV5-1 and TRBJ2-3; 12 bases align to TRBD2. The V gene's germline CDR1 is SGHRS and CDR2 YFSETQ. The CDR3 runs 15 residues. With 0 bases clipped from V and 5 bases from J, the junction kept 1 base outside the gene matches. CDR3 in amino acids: CASSLVLAGGDTQYF. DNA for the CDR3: TGCGCCAGCAGCTTGGTACTAGCGGGAGGAGATACGCAGTATTTT.